Listed below are T cell receptor beta chains from one sample, sequenced in a study of T cell changes during pregnancy in multiple sclerosis. TCRdb keeps only in-frame clones here, not all; method: immunoSEQ multiplex PCR. The sample contains tens of thousands of clones, 85% to 95% of which appear only once. Here the sequenced sample was CD4+ T cells from peripheral blood mononuclear cells, taken before pregnancy. Source of these receptors: a female donor with multiple sclerosis, enrolled in a pregnancy study. CDR3s include the opening cysteine and the closing phenylalanine or tryptophan. The D gene is left open where the match is weak. Size is stated for part of the rows, as once, few or many counts, or as a class when the clone is expanded.

TRBJ2-2 | TRBV7-7 | . | . | TGTGCTAGCAGCTCCCGAGGCGGGGAGCTGTTTTTT | CASSSRGGELFF
TRBJ2-1 | TRBV15 | TRBD1 | . | TGTGCCACCAGCAGGGACAGGGTTTATGAGCAGTTCTTC | CATSRDRVYEQFF
TRBJ2-3 | TRBV27 | TRBD2 | . | TGTGCCAGCAGTAAAGGGACTAGGTCAGATACGCAGTATTTT | CASSKGTRSDTQYF
TRBJ2-3 | TRBV7-2 | . | . | TGTGCCAGCAGCTTAGTCGCGGACCCCGGGAATACGCAGTATTTT | CASSLVADPGNTQYF
TRBJ2-3 | TRBV9 | . | . | TGTGCCAGCAGCGTACTACAGGAGCCCAGCACAGATACGCAGTATTTT | CASSVLQEPSTDTQYF
TRBJ2-3 | TRBV7-4 | TRBD1 | . | TGTGCCAGCAGCTTACCGTGCAGGACAGGGGGCACAGATACGCAGTATTTT | CASSLPCRTGGTDTQYF
TRBJ2-1 | TRBV5-1 | . | . | TGCGCCAGCAGCTTGGGAGGATTTGGGGCGGGGACCTCTGGAAATGAGCAGTTCTTC | CASSLGGFGAGTSGNEQFF
TRBJ1-5 | TRBV10-3 | . | . | TGTGCCATCAGTGAGCGAACTGACAATCAGCCCCAGCATTTT | CAISERTDNQPQHF
TRBJ2-7 | TRBV5-4 | TRBD2 | . | TGTGCCAGCAGCCACCCAGGGGGGACTAGCGGAACCTACGAGCAGTACTTC | CASSHPGGTSGTYEQYF
TRBJ2-1 | TRBV12-5 | . | . | TGTGCTAGTGGTTTGATGGCATTTAGCCCCTTCAATGAGCAGTTCTTC | CASGLMAFSPFNEQFF
TRBJ1-2 | TRBV30 | TRBD1 | once | TGTGCCTGGAGCTACCAGGGGGCAGGATATGGCTACACCTTC | CAWSYQGAGYGYTF
TRBJ1-2 | TRBV4-1 | TRBD1 | . | TGCGCCAGCAGCCCTTATTTAGACAGGGATTCGTTGAACTATGGCTACACCTTC | CASSPYLDRDSLNYGYTF
TRBJ2-3 | TRBV9 | TRBD1 | . | TGTGCCAGCAGCACTTGGACAGGGAGCACAGATACGCAGTATTTT | CASSTWTGSTDTQYF
TRBJ2-1 | TRBV9 | . | . | TGTGCCAGCAGCGTAGCTGCGGAAGATTACAATGAGCAGTTCTTC | CASSVAAEDYNEQFF
TRBJ1-1 | TRBV19 | . | few | TGTGCCAGTAGTTACAGGGATCGGAACACTGAAGCTTTCTTT | CASSYRDRNTEAFF
TRBJ1-1 | TRBV4-3 | . | . | TGCGCCAGCAGCCACGCCAGAGGTGGTCAAAGCACTGAAGCTTTCTTT | CASSHARGGQSTEAFF
TRBJ2-7 | TRBV27 | TRBD2 | . | TGTGCCAGCAGACTGAAGACCGGGACTAGCTCCTCCGAGCAGTACTTC | CASRLKTGTSSSEQYF
TRBJ2-3 | TRBV30 | TRBD2 | . | TGTGCCTGGAGTAGATCGGGGGGGGGTTTCGGCACAGATACGCAGTATTTT | CAWSRSGGGFGTDTQYF
TRBJ2-2 | TRBV9 | TRBD2 | . | TGTGCCAGCAGCCCCCAGGGACTAGCGGGAGGAAGCGGGGAGCTGTTTTTT | CASSPQGLAGGSGELFF
TRBJ1-6 | TRBV27 | . | . | TGTGCCAGCAGAGAGACAGGCGTACTAAGCTCCTATAATTCACCCCTCCACTTT | CASRETGVLSSYNSPLHF
TRBJ2-2 | TRBV11-3 | TRBD1 | . | TGTGCCAGCAGCCCAGGGGGCTCCGGGGAGCTGTTTTTT | CASSPGGSGELFF
TRBJ2-1 | TRBV15 | TRBD2 | . | TGTGCCACCAGCGCCGGGACTAGCGGCTCCAAGTACAATGAGCAGTTCTTC | CATSAGTSGSKYNEQFF
TRBJ2-5 | TRBV7-2 | . | once | TGTGCCAGCAGCTTACAGGGGCAAGGGACCCAGTACTTC | CASSLQGQGTQYF
TRBJ2-7 | TRBV5-1 | . | once | TGCGCCAGCAGCTTGGTATTAGCAACGGGGGAGCAGTACTTC | CASSLVLATGEQYF
TRBJ2-3 | TRBV9 | TRBD2 | . | TGTGCCAGCACCTTCAGAGCGGGAGTGGCAGATACGCAGTATTTT | CASTFRAGVADTQYF
TRBJ1-1 | TRBV5-1 | . | . | TGCGCCAGCAGCTGGAGTGGGAACACTGAAGCTTTCTTT | CASSWSGNTEAFF
TRBJ1-4 | TRBV4-1 | . | . | TGCGCCAGCAGCCAAGCCCCCGGGACAACTAATGAAAAACTGTTTTTT | CASSQAPGTTNEKLFF
TRBJ1-5 | TRBV19 | TRBD1 | . | TGTGCCAGTAGTATCTCGGGACAGGGGAGCAATCAGCCCCAGCATTTT | CASSISGQGSNQPQHF
TRBJ2-2 | TRBV6-5 | TRBD1 | . | TGTGCCAGCAGGCCCGGGACAGTTGGCGGGGAGCTGTTTTTT | CASRPGTVGGELFF
TRBJ1-6 | TRBV10-3 | . | once | TGTGCCATCAGTCAGGGGCAGGATAATTCACCCCTCCACTTT | CAISQGQDNSPLHF
TRBJ2-7 | TRBV7-2 | TRBD2 | . | TGTGCCAGCAGCCCGGGGGGAGCGGGGGTTCGCGAGCAGTACTTC | CASSPGGAGVREQYF
TRBJ2-1 | TRBV29-1 | . | . | TGCAGCGTTGCCCGTTTCTCCTACAATGAGCAGTTCTTC | CSVARFSYNEQFF
TRBJ1-2 | TRBV14 | . | . | TGTGCCAGCAGCCAAGGAGGAACCTATGGCTACACCTTC | CASSQGGTYGYTF
TRBJ1-6 | TRBV27 | . | . | TGTGCCAGCAGTTTAATGCCCCCGCAGGCCAGGGTACCCCTCCACTTT | CASSLMPPQARVPLHF
TRBJ2-2 | TRBV5-4 | TRBD2 | . | TGTGCCAGCAGCGACCCGCGGAGGCGGGGGGGCGGGGCCGGGGAGCTGTTTTTT | CASSDPRRRGGGAGELFF
TRBJ1-2 | TRBV7-9 | TRBD1 | . | TGTGCCAGCAGCTTAGGCCGGGACAGAGCTAACTATGGCTACACCTTC | CASSLGRDRANYGYTF
TRBJ2-7 | TRBV11-3 | TRBD1 | . | TGTGCCAGCAGCTTAGATGGGACAGGGTATGGCGAGCAGTACTTC | CASSLDGTGYGEQYF
TRBJ2-7 | TRBV9 | TRBD2 | . | TGTGCCAGCAGCCCCTTATCTGGCGGGAGGTACGAGCAGTACTTC | CASSPLSGGRYEQYF
TRBJ1-1 | TRBV28 | . | . | TGTGCCAGCAGCCCCCCCGGGACAAGGATTCACACTGAAGCTTTCTTT | CASSPPGTRIHTEAFF
TRBJ1-2 | TRBV10-3 | TRBD1 | . | TGTGCCATCAGGGGACAGGGGGCGGCTATGAACTATGGCTACACCTTC | CAIRGQGAAMNYGYTF
TRBJ1-2 | TRBV30 | TRBD1 | . | TGTGCCTGGAGGGCGACAGGGAACTATGGCTACACCTTC | CAWRATGNYGYTF
TRBJ2-3 | TRBV6-5 | TRBD2 | once | TGTGCCAGCAAAGCTAGCGGCGGTACGCAGTATTTT | CASKASGGTQYF
TRBJ1-5 | TRBV4-3 | . | . | TGCGCCAGCAGCCAAAACGGGAGGGCGGGCGATCAGCCCCAGCATTTT | CASSQNGRAGDQPQHF
TRBJ2-1 | TRBV4-1 | TRBD2 | . | TGCGCCAGCAGCCTACGACTAGCGGGGGGACACAATGAGCAGTTCTTC | CASSLRLAGGHNEQFF
TRBJ2-3 | TRBV9 | . | once | TGTGCCAGCAGCCTAGTGGGAACAGGGCTTAGCACAGATACGCAGTATTTT | CASSLVGTGLSTDTQYF
TRBJ2-7 | TRBV18 | . | . | TGTGCCAGCTCACCATCGGTGCGGGGCGGCGACGAGCAGTACTTC | CASSPSVRGGDEQYF
TRBJ2-7 | TRBV11-3 | . | . | TGTGCCAGCAGCTTCGAGAGCTCCTACGAGCAGTACTTC | CASSFESSYEQYF
TRBJ1-2 | TRBV7-3 | . | . | TGTGCCAGCAGTCGACATTCCTATGGCTACACCTTC | CASSRHSYGYTF
TRBJ2-5 | TRBV10-1 | TRBD2 | . | TGCGCCAGCAGAAGAAAGCGGGGGGCCGACCAAGAGACCCAGTACTTC | CASRRKRGADQETQYF
TRBJ1-5 | TRBV23-1 | TRBD1 | . | TGCGCCAGCAGTCAACCGGGACAGTTTGGGCCCCAGCATTTT | CASSQPGQFGPQHF
TRBJ2-3 | TRBV5-1 | . | . | TGCGCCAGCAGCTTGAGGGGACTTGGCACAGATACGCAGTATTTT | CASSLRGLGTDTQYF
TRBJ1-6 | TRBV19 | . | . | TGTGCCAGTAGTATTTGGTCAAGCTTGAGCTCCTATAATTCACCCCTCCACTTT | CASSIWSSLSSYNSPLHF
TRBJ2-5 | TRBV2 | TRBD2 | once | TGTGCCAGCAGTGAAGGCCTAGCGGGCGGTGAGACCCAGTACTTC | CASSEGLAGGETQYF
TRBJ2-6 | TRBV9 | . | . | TGTGCCAGCAGCGTTGAGTTAGGGGGACCCCTATCTGGGGCCAACGTCCTGACTTTC | CASSVELGGPLSGANVLTF
TRBJ2-1 | TRBV5-1 | . | once | TGCGCCAGCAGAGTAGCCGGGACTCAGTACAATGAGCAGTTCTTC | CASRVAGTQYNEQFF
TRBJ2-1 | TRBV5-4 | TRBD1 | . | TGTGCCAGCAGCTCTCTACAGGGGAATCGCTACAATGAGCAGTTCTTC | CASSSLQGNRYNEQFF
TRBJ1-2 | TRBV7-2 | TRBD1 | once | TGTGCCAGCAGCTTAGTAGGGACAGGGGGCTACACCTTC | CASSLVGTGGYTF